The 10 T cell receptor beta chains reported below all come from one sample, sequenced in a study of response to subunit inactivated influenza vaccine. TCRdb fed the RT-PCR reads into MiXCR, producing one record per CDR3 protein. Of fewer than 700,000 distinct CDR3 sequences in the sample, under 15% are singletons; the top ten hold 13%. Material: PBMCs from blood, obtained more than 35 days after vaccination. Source of these receptors: a man aged 50-60 years who received an inactivated influenza vaccine.

The V call is TRBV4-3, the J call TRBJ2-6; D possibly corresponds to TRBD1 (6 bases). CDR3 size: 17 residues. In germline, CDR1 is LGHNA, CDR2 YSLEER. The V end lost 0 bases, the J end lost 1 base, and 10 bases lay between the germline ends. CDR3: CASSQEQGRSGANVLTF. CDR3 sequence (DNA): TGCGCCAGCAGCCAAGAACAGGGCAGGTCTGGGGCCAACGTCCTGACTTTC.

Many counts were recorded for this clonotype. The genes are TRBV9 and TRBJ2-1, with 8 bases aligning to TRBD1. The V segment lost 0 bases and the J segment 4 bases; nucleotides outside the gene matches: 3. Germline V CDR1 and CDR2: SGDLS, YYNGEE. CDR3 length equals 15 residues. The CDR3 sequence: CASSVVGTGYNEQFF. The CDR3 nucleotides are TGTGCCAGCAGCGTAGTAGGGACAGGATACAATGAGCAGTTCTTC.

This clonotype was observed a few times. The chain uses TRBV18 and TRBJ2-1; weak D call: TRBD2 (5 bases). This CDR3 spans 15 amino acids. The V and J ends lost 2 bases and 1 base respectively, with 9 bases between them. The germline gives CDR1 KGHSH, CDR2 LQKENI. CDR3 amino acids: CASSPNTGSYNEQFF. CDR3 coding DNA: TGTGCCAGCTCACCAAACACGGGGTCCTACAATGAGCAGTTCTTC.

This clonotype was recorded only once. The CDR3 loop is CASSLVLQGEEQYF. CDR3 in DNA: TGTGCCAGCAGCTTGGTTCTCCAGGGGGAAGAGCAGTACTTC. The chain employs TRBV5-4 and TRBJ2-7, with 7 bases aligning to TRBD1. V was clipped by 0 bases and J by 7 bases; unmatched bases: 7. CDR1 is SGHNT and CDR2 is YYREEE in the germline V gene (reference sequence). The CDR3 length is 14 residues.

This clonotype was counted a few times. The chain couples TRBV5-1 to TRBJ1-6; TRBD1 matches at 7 bases. Trimming cost V 4 bases and J 2 bases; bases outside gene matches: 3. CDR3 length equals 15 residues. The germline gives CDR1 SGHRS, CDR2 YFSETQ. CDR3 sequence (DNA): TGCGCCAGCAGCACCGGACAGGCCTATAATTCACCCCTCCACTTT. Amino acids: CASSTGQAYNSPLHF.

This clonotype was observed many times. V gene TRBV7-2 combines with J gene TRBJ2-3, with 11 positions matching TRBD2. Germline assignment: CDR1 SGHTA and CDR2 FQGNSA. The CDR3 contains 14 residues. J was trimmed by 8 bases and V by 4 bases; bases with no gene match: 5. CDR3 sequence reads: CASSSETSGGTQYF. Written as DNA, the CDR3 is TGTGCCAGCAGCTCGGAAACTAGCGGGGGTACGCAGTATTTT.

This clonotype was seen a few times. The chain carries TRBV12-3 or TRBV12-4 and TRBJ2-5, with D hard to call. Between the trimmed V and J ends, which lost 1 base and 5 bases, there was a span of 17 bases. The CDR3 spans 16 residues. The CDR3: CASSLGARLPIETQYF. In nucleotides, the CDR3 is TGTGCCAGCAGTTTAGGGGCCCGCCTGCCAATTGAGACCCAGTACTTC.

This sequence joins TRBV6-2 or TRBV6-3 and TRBJ2-3, with 7 bases aligning to TRBD1. Germline V gives CDR1 MNHEY, CDR2 SVGEGT. The J segment lost 2 bases and the V segment lost 5 bases, leaving 7 bases of the junction unmatched. The CDR3 length is 15 residues. The CDR3 sequence is CASSRGQTLTDTQYF. In nucleotides, the CDR3 is TGTGCCAGCAGTCGGGGACAGACCCTCACAGATACGCAGTATTTT.

The rearrangement links TRBV5-1 to TRBJ2-3, with 9 bases fitting TRBD2. This CDR3 region has 16 residues. The J segment lost 8 bases and the V segment lost 4 bases, leaving 14 bases of the junction unmatched. Germline CDR1 and CDR2: SGHRS and YFSETQ. The CDR3 reads CASSGGVAGARGTQYF. In DNA form, the CDR3 reads TGCGCCAGCAGCGGCGGGGTAGCGGGGGCCCGAGGTACGCAGTATTTT.

V is TRBV25-1 and J is TRBJ2-7, with D tentatively TRBD1 (6 bases). Trimming removed 3 bases at V and 9 bases at J, with 15 bases between. The germline gives CDR1 MGHDK, CDR2 SYGVNS. The CDR3 contains 13 residues. In DNA, the CDR3 is TGTGCCAGCAGTGATCGGACAGCTGAAGGGCAGTACTTC. Its protein is CASSDRTAEGQYF.